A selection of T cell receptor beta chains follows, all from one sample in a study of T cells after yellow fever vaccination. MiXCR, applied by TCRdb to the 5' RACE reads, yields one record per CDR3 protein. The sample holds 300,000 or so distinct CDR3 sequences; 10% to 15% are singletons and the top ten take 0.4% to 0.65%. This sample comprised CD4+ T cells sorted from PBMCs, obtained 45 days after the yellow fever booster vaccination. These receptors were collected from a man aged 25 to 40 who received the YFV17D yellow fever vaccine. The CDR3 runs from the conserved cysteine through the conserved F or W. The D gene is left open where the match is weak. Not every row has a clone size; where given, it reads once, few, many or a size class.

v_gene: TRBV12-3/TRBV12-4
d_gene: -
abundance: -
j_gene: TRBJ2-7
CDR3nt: TGTGCCAGCAGCGAGAACAGAAAAATCATATACGAGCAGTACTTC
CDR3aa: CASSENRKIIYEQYF

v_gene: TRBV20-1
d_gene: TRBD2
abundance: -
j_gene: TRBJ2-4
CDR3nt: TGCAGTGCTACAGTCACTAGCGGGTCCCCCAACATTCAGTACTTC
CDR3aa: CSATVTSGSPNIQYF

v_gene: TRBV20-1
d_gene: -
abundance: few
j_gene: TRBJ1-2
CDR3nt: TGCAGTGTTTCTGAGGGGGGAGATTATGGCTACACCTTC
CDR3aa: CSVSEGGDYGYTF

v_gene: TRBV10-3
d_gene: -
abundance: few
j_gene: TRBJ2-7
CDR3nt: TGTGCCATCAAAGGGGGAGGCAGGTCCTACGAGCAGTACTTC
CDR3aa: CAIKGGGRSYEQYF

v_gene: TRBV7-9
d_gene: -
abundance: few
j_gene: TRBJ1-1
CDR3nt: TGTGCCAGCAGCTTATCCGGGGCGGGCACTGAAGCTTTCTTT
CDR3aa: CASSLSGAGTEAFF

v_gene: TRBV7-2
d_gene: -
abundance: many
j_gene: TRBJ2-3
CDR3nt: TGTGCCAGCAGTCTAAGCGGGAGCACAGATACGCAGTATTTT
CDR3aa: CASSLSGSTDTQYF

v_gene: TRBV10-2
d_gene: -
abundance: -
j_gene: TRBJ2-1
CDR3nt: TGCGCCAGCAGTGAGAACGGGGGCTACAATGAGCAGTTCTTC
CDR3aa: CASSENGGYNEQFF

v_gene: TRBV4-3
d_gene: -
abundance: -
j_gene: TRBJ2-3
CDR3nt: TGCGCCAGCGGAACCAGACACGATACGCAGTATTTT
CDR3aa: CASGTRHDTQYF

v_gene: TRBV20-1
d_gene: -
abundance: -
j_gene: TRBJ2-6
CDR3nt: TGCAGTGCTATTGGGCCCTCTGGGGCCAACGTCCTGACTTTC
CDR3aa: CSAIGPSGANVLTF

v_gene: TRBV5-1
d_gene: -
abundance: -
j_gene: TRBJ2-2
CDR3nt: TGCGCCAGCACGGTCAGGGGTTCGGACACCGGGGAGCTGTTTTTT
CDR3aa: CASTVRGSDTGELFF

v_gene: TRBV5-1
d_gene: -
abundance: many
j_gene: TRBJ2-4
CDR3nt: TGCGCCAGCAGCTTGGGAGGGGACAACATTCAGTACTTC
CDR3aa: CASSLGGDNIQYF

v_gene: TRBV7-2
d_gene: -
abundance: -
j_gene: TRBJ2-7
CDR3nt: TGTGCCAGCAGCTTAGCGGGGACCTCGAGGGAGCAGTACTTC
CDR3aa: CASSLAGTSREQYF

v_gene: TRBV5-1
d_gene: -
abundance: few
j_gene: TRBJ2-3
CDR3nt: TGCGCCAGCAGCTATGGACAGCAAACAGATACGCAGTATTTT
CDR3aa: CASSYGQQTDTQYF

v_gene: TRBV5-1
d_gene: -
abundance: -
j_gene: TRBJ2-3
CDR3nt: TGCGCCAGCAGCTTGGCCGAGCTCGAAGGAGATACGCAGTATTTT
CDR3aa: CASSLAELEGDTQYF

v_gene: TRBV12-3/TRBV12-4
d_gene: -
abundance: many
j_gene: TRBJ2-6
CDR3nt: TGTGCCAGCAGTTTGAAAGTGACCCTTTTGGGCTCTGGGGCCAACGTCCTGACTTTC
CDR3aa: CASSLKVTLLGSGANVLTF

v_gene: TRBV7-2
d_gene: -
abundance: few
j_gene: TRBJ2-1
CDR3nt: TGTGCCAGCAGCTTAGGGCTGGCAGGGCAGTTCTTC
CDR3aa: CASSLGLAGQFF

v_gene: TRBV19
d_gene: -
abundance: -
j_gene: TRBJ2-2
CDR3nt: TGTGCCAGTAGTAGCGATCACAGAGTGCCCAACACCGGGGAGCTGTTTTTT
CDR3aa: CASSSDHRVPNTGELFF

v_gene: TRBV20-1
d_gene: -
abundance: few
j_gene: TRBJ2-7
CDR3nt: TGCAGTGCCCCGGACAGCTACGAGCAGTACTTC
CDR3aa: CSAPDSYEQYF

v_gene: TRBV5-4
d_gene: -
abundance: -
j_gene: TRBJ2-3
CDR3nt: TGTGCCAGCAGCTTCGAAAGTAAGGATACGCAGTATTTT
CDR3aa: CASSFESKDTQYF

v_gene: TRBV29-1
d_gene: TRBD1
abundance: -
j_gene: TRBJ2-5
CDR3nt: TGCAGCGTGACGAAACCGGGACAGAGCCAAGAGACCCAGTACTTC
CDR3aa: CSVTKPGQSQETQYF

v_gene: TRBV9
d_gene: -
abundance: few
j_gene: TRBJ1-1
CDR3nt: TGTGCCAGCAGCGTGGGGATGACGGGGGACACTGAAGCTTTCTTT
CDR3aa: CASSVGMTGDTEAFF

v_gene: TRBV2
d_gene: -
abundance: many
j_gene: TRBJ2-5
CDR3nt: TGTGCCAGCAGTAGGGGCAGCAACCAAGAGACCCAGTACTTC
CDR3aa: CASSRGSNQETQYF

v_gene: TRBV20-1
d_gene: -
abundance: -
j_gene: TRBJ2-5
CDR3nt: TGCAGTGCTAGAGGGCGGGGGACCCAGTACTTC
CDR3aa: CSARGRGTQYF

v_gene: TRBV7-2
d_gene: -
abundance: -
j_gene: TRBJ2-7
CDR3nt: TGTGCCAGCAGCTTAGAGGCCAGCTTCTACGAGCAGTACTTC
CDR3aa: CASSLEASFYEQYF

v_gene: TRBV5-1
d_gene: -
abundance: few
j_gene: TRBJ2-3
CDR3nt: TGCACCAGCAGCTTGGGGGCAGATACGCAGTATTTT
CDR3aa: CTSSLGADTQYF

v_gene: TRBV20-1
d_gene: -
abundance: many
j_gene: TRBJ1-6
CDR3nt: TGCAGTGCTGCCGACAAAGCGGGGAGTTCACCCCTCCACTTT
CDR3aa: CSAADKAGSSPLHF

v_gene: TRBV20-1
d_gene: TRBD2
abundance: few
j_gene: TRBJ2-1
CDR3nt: TGCAGTGCTTCCGGCAGCGGGAATCTCAATGAGCAGTTCTTC
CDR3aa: CSASGSGNLNEQFF

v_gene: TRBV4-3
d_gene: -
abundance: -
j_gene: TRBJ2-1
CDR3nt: TGCGCCAGCAGCCCACCTGCCGTGGATATTTGGGACCGTCACAATGAGCAGTTCTTC
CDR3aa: CASSPPAVDIWDRHNEQFF

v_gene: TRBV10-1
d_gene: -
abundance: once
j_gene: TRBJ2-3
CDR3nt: TGCGCCAGCAGTGAGGGACTCGGCCCCTGTACGCAGTATTTT
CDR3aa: CASSEGLGPCTQYF

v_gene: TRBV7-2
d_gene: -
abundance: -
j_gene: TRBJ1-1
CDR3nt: TGTGCCAGCAGCTTACGGTTCCCTGAAGCTTTCTTT
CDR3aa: CASSLRFPEAFF

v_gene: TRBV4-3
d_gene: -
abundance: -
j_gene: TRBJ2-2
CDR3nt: TGCGCCAGCGGCCCACAGGGTTGGACCGGGGAGCTGTTTTTT
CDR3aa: CASGPQGWTGELFF

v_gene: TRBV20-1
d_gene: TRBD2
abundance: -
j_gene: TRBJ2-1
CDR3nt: TGCAGTGCTAGAGAGCGGACTAGCGGGAGAGATGAGCAGTTCTTC
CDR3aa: CSARERTSGRDEQFF

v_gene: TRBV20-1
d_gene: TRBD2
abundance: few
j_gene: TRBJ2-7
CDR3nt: TGCAGTGCTACGGGGGGGCCCAGGGCCGAGCAGTACTTC
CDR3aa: CSATGGPRAEQYF

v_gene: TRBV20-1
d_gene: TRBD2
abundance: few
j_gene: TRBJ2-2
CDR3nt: TGCAGTGCTAGGCTAGCGGGAGTCACCGGGGAGCTGTTTTTT
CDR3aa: CSARLAGVTGELFF

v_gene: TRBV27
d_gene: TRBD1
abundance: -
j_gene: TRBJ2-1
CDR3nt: TGTGCCAGCAGTTCCATACAGGGGAGTCCGTTCTTC
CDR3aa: CASSSIQGSPFF

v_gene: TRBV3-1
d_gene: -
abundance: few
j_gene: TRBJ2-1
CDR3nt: TGTGCCAGCACCCAGGGAGTTCCCAATGAGCAGTTCTTC
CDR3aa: CASTQGVPNEQFF

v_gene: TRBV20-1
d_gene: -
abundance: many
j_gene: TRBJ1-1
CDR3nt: TGCAGTGTCGGGAGGTTAAACACTGAAGCTTTCTTT
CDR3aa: CSVGRLNTEAFF

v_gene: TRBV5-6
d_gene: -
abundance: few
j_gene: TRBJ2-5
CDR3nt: TGTGCCAGCAGCTTACCGGGACTCACAAGCAGAGACGGACGTGCCCAGTACTTC
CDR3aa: CASSLPGLTSRDGRAQYF

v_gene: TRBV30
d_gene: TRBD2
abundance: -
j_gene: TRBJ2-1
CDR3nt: TGTGCCTGGAGCCGGGGACTAGCGGGAGGGCCCAATGAGCAGTTCTTC
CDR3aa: CAWSRGLAGGPNEQFF

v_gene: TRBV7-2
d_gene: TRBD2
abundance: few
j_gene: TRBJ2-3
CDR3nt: TGTGCCAGCAGCCCAGGGACTAGCGAGAGCACAGATACGCAGTATTTT
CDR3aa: CASSPGTSESTDTQYF

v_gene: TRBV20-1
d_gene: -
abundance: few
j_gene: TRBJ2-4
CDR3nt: TGCAGTGCTAGAGCTAGTTGGGCCAAAAACATTCAGTACTTC
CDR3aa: CSARASWAKNIQYF

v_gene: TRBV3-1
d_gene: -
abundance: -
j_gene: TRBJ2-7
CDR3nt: TGTGCCAGCTGCCGAGGGGGGGACAGATCCTACGAGCAGTACTTC
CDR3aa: CASCRGGDRSYEQYF

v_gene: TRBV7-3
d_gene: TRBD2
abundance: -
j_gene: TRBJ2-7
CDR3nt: TGTGCCAGCAGCTTAGTCGGGACTAGCAGTACCTACGAGCAGTACTTC
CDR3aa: CASSLVGTSSTYEQYF

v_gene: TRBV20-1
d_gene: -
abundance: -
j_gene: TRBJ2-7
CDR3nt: TGCAGTGCTTATGCCAGGCTAAACTCCTACGAGCAGTACTTC
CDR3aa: CSAYARLNSYEQYF

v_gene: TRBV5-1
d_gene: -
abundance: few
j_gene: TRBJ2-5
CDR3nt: TGCGCCAGCAGCTTGGGGGGGAGGAGCGCGAAAGCTCAAGAGACCCAGTACTTC
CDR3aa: CASSLGGRSAKAQETQYF